These 5 T cell receptor beta chains came from one sample sequenced in a study of human T cells and chemical hapten exposure. TCRdb re-derived calls from the RACE reads in MiXCR, one entry per CDR3 protein. Here the sample spans 340,000 or so distinct CDR3 sequences, about 7% being singletons. Indicated time point: patch test 1, 2 weeks after DPC sensitization. Treatment described: therapeutic diphenylcyclopropenone sensitization with weekly scalp DPC. Source: whole blood, taken in connection with sensitization to the hapten diphenylcyclopropenone (DPC). Source of these receptors: a woman younger than 30 with alopecia areata. Some clones in this sample may be carry-over from other donors' samples.

This clonotype was found a few times. V usage is TRBV6-1 and J usage is TRBJ2-2; possible D gene TRBD1, 6 bases. V shed 10 bases and J shed 4 bases, with 19 bases lying between them. This CDR3 spans 15 amino acids. Germline loops: CDR1 MNHNS, CDR2 SASEGT. CDR3 nucleotides: TGTGCCACCTCATACAGGGTTGGCTCCACCGGGGAGCTGTTTTTT. This gives the protein CATSYRVGSTGELFF.

This clonotype has only a few counts. The chain recombines TRBV7-2 with TRBJ2-3; D remains ambiguous. The CDR3 has 13 residues. Trimming removed 5 bases at V and 3 bases at J, with 9 bases between. CDR1 and CDR2 (germline): SGHTA, FQGNSA. The chain's CDR3 is CASSPRNTDTQYF. CDR3 DNA sequence: TGTGCCAGCAGCCCCCGGAATACAGATACGCAGTATTTT.

This clonotype came up many times. V usage is TRBV6-5 and J usage is TRBJ2-5, with D possibly matching TRBD1 (5 bases). V shed 8 bases and J shed 1 base, with 11 bases lying between them. The CDR3 has 13 residues. Germline V gene data show CDR1 as MNHEY and CDR2 as SVGAGI. The CDR3 nucleotides read TGTGCCAGCTCTCAGGGTTTCCAAGAGACCCAGTACTTC. It is translated as CASSQGFQETQYF.

This clonotype was detected many times. The chain joins TRBV6-6 to TRBJ1-6; perhaps TRBD1 as D (5 bases). Germline CDR1 MNHNY, CDR2 SVGAGI (reference sequence). V was pared by 2 bases and J by 5 bases, with 10 bases between. This CDR3 has 15 amino acids. The CDR3: CASSYRGHDNSPLHF. CDR3 sequence (DNA): TGTGCCAGCAGTTACCGAGGACATGATAATTCACCCCTCCACTTT.

This clonotype was seen more than once but under ten times. The V and J genes are TRBV5-5 and TRBJ2-1; D not certain. The CDR3 is 17 residues long. Germline assignment: CDR1 SGHKS and CDR2 YYEKEE (reference sequence). The V end was cut by 4 bases, the J end by 2 bases, with 19 bases between. The CDR3 region is CASSAGYKITPYNEQFF. For the CDR3, the DNA is TGTGCCAGCAGCGCCGGATACAAGATTACTCCCTACAATGAGCAGTTCTTC. Full variable domain (outside the CDR3, taken from reference TRBV5-5 and TRBJ2-1): DAGVTQSPTHLIKTRGQQVTLRCSPISGHKSVSWYQQVLGQGPQFIFQYYEKEERGRGNFPDRFSARQFPNYSSELNVNALLLGDSALYLCASSAGYKITPYNEQFFGPGTRLTVL.